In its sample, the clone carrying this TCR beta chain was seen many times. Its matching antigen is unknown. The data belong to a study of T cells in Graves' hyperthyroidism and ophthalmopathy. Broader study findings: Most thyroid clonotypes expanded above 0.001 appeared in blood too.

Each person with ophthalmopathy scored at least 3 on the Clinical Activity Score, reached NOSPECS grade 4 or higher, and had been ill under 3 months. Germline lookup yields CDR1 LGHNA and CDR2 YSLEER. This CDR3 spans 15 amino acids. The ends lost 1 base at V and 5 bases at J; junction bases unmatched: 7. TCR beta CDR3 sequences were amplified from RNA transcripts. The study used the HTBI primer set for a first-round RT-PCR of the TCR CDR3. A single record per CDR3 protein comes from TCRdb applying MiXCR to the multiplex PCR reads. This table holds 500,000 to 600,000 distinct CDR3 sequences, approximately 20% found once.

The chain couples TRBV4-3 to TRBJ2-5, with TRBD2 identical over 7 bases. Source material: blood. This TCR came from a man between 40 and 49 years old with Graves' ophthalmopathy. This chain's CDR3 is CASSQGGSRDETQYF. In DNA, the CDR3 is TGCGCCAGCAGCCAAGGCGGGAGCCGGGATGAGACCCAGTACTTC.